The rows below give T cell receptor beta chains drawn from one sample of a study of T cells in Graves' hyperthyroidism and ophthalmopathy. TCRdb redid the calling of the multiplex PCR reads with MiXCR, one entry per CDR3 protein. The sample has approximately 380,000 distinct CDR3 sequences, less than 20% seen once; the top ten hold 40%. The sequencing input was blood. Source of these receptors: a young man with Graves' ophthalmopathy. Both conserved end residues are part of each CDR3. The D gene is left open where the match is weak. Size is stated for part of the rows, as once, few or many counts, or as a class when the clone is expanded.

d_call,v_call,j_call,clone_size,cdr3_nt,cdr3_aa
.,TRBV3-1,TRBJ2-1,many,TGTGCCAGCAGCCAACGTCAGGGGGGCGGCTACAATGAGCAGTTCTTC,CASSQRQGGGYNEQFF
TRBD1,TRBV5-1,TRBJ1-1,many,TGCGCCAGCAGCTTGGAACAGGGGAAGAACACTGAAGCTTTCTTT,CASSLEQGKNTEAFF
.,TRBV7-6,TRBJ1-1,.,TGTGCCAGCAGAGCGGGGGTCGGGAACACTGAAGCTTTCTTT,CASRAGVGNTEAFF
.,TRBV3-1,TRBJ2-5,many,TGTGCCAGCAGCCAAGAGGTAGAGACCCAGTACTTC,CASSQEVETQYF
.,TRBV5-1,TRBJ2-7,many,TGCGCCAGCAGCCTCCTCACGGCCTACGAGCAGTACTTC,CASSLLTAYEQYF
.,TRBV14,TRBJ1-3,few,TGTGCCAGCAGTCTCAGTTGGGCTGGAAACACCATATATTTT,CASSLSWAGNTIYF
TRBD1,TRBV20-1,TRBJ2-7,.,TGCAGTGCTAGGGACTCTTGGGGGGACAGGGTCCACGAGCAGTACTTC,CSARDSWGDRVHEQYF
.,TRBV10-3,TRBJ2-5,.,TGTGCCATCAGTGAGGGGAAACGAGAGACCCAGTACTTC,CAISEGKRETQYF
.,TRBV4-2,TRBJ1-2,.,TGTGCCAGCAGCCAAGATGAGGCAGGGTACGCTGGCTACACCTTC,CASSQDEAGYAGYTF
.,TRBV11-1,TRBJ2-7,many,TGTGCCAGCAGCTTAGCCGGACATCAAGCGGCATACTTC,CASSLAGHQAAYF
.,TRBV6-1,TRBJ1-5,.,TGTGCCAGCAGTTTACGTCGGCCCCAGCATTTT,CASSLRRPQHF
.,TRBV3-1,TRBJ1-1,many,TGTGCCAGCAGCCAAGATGGGAGGGAGACTGAAGCTTTCTTT,CASSQDGRETEAFF
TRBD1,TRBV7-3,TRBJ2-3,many,TGTGCCAGCAGCTTACGCGGGACAGGGGGCGTTAAAACAGATACGCAGTATTTT,CASSLRGTGGVKTDTQYF
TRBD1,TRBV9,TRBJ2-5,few,TGTGCCAGCAGCGTAGCTGCCACAGGGGGCCAAGAGACCCAGTACTTC,CASSVAATGGQETQYF
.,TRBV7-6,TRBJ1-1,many,TGTGCCAGCAGGGCCCGTTCGGGGTTCACTGAAGCTTTCTTT,CASRARSGFTEAFF
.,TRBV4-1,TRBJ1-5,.,TGCGCCAGCAGCCAAGATCGGGGGGTAGTGCAGCCCCAGCATTTT,CASSQDRGVVQPQHF
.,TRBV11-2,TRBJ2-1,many,TGTGCCAGCAGCTTAGATCCGTTGGGGGGGGCCGCGTTCTTC,CASSLDPLGGAAFF
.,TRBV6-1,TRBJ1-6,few,TGTGCCAGCAGTGAAGCGCCAGTTTACAATTCACCCCTCCACTTT,CASSEAPVYNSPLHF
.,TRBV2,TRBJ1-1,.,TGTGCCAGCAGCGCCCCAGATCCTAACACTGAAGCTTTCTTT,CASSAPDPNTEAFF
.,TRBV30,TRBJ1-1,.,TGTGCCTGGAGTGTACGGGGTGACACTGAAGCTTTCTTT,CAWSVRGDTEAFF
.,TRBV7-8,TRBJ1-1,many,TGTGCCAGCAGCTTAGCTTTTGGGGTGTGGAACACTGAAGCTTTCTTT,CASSLAFGVWNTEAFF
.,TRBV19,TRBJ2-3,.,TGTGCCAGTAGCCCCGACAGCTATACCCGGTCCGATACGCAGTATTTT,CASSPDSYTRSDTQYF
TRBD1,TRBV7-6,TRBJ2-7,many,TGTGCCAGCAGCGACCGACAGGGCGCCTACGAGCAGTACTTC,CASSDRQGAYEQYF
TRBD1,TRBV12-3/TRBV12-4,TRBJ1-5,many,TGTGCCAGCAGTTTCGGGACAGCTAATCAGCCCCAGCATTTT,CASSFGTANQPQHF
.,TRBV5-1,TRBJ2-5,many,TGCGCCAGCAGCTCTAGACAGGTTCAAGAGACCCAGTACTTC,CASSSRQVQETQYF
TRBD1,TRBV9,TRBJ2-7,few,TGTGCCAGCAGCATCGACAGGGCGGGTGCCGAGCAGTACTTC,CASSIDRAGAEQYF
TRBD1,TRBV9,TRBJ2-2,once,TGTGCCAGCAGCCCGTCCGGACAGGGGGCGGACACCGGGGAGCTGTTTTTT,CASSPSGQGADTGELFF
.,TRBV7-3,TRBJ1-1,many,TGTGCCAGCAGCTTAAGCCGAGACTCTGAAGCTTTCTTT,CASSLSRDSEAFF
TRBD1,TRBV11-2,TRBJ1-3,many,TGTGCCAGCAGCCTTATGTCCGGACAGGGGGTACCTGGAAACACCATATATTTT,CASSLMSGQGVPGNTIYF
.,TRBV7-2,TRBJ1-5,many,TGTGCCAGCAGCTACCGTGGGGATCAGCCCCAGCATTTT,CASSYRGDQPQHF
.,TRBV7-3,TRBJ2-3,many,TGTGCCAGCAGCCCGGGGCATAGCACAGATACGCAGTATTTT,CASSPGHSTDTQYF
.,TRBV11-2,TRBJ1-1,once,TGTGCCAGCAGCTTTGGGCCGCCGATTAGGGGCGGGAACACTGAAGCTTTCTTT,CASSFGPPIRGGNTEAFF
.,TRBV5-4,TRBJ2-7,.,TGTGCCAGCAGCGGCCCGACGTTATACGAGCAGTACTTC,CASSGPTLYEQYF
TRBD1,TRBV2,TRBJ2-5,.,TGTGCCAGCAGTACAGACAGGGAGTACCAAGAGACCCAGTACTTC,CASSTDREYQETQYF
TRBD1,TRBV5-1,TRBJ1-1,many,TGCGCCAGCAGCTTTTGGGACAGGGGGACTGAAGCTTTCTTT,CASSFWDRGTEAFF
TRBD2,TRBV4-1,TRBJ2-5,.,TGCGCCAGCAGCCAAGTCGGGACTAGCGGGGGGGCTCGGACCCAGTACTTC,CASSQVGTSGGARTQYF
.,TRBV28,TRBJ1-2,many,TGTGCCAGCAGACTCAGGGATGGCTACACCTTC,CASRLRDGYTF
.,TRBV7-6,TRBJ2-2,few,TGTGCCAGCAGCTTTTCGAACACCGGGGAGCTGTTTTTT,CASSFSNTGELFF
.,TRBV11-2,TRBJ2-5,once,TGTGCCAGCAGCTCCCCCATAGGGGGGGCAATAGAGACCCAGTACTTC,CASSSPIGGAIETQYF
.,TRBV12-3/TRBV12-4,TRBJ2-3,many,TGTGCCAGCAGTTTCGGGACCCAGAGCACAGATACGCAGTATTTT,CASSFGTQSTDTQYF
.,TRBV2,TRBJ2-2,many,TGTGCCAGCAGTGAAGCGGGGGGAGGAACCGGGGAGCTGTTTTTT,CASSEAGGGTGELFF
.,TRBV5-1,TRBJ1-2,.,TGCGCCAGCAGTCATACAGGCGACCAAAACTATGGCTACACCTTC,CASSHTGDQNYGYTF
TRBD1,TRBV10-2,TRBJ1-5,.,TGCGCCAGCAGTGATGTTATGGGACAGTATAGCAATCAGCCCCAGCATTTT,CASSDVMGQYSNQPQHF
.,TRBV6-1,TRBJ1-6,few,TGTGCCAGCGTTGGTAATTCACCCCTCCACTTT,CASVGNSPLHF
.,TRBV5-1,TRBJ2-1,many,TGCGCCAGCAGCTTGGCCTCCAGAGGGGGGGGGCCGGGCGGTGAGCAGTTCTTC,CASSLASRGGGPGGEQFF
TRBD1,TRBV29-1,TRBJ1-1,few,TGCAGCGGCCACGGGACAGCGGCTGAAGCTTTCTTT,CSGHGTAAEAFF
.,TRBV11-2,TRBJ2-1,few,TGTGCCAGCAGCTTAGTTCCCCAGCAGTACAATGAGCAGTTCTTC,CASSLVPQQYNEQFF
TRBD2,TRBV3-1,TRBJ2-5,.,TGTGCCAGCAGCCCGGGGGGGCTAGCGGGGGGATCGGGAGAGACCCAGTACTTC,CASSPGGLAGGSGETQYF
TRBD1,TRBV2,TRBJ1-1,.,TGTGCCAGCAGCGCCCACCGGGACAGGGGGCAGACTGAAGCTTTCTTT,CASSAHRDRGQTEAFF
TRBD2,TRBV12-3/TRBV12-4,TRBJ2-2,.,TGTGCCAGCAGTCGCGCGGGGGAACCAGGGGAGCTGTTTTTT,CASSRAGEPGELFF
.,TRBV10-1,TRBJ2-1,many,TGCGCCAGCAGTGGGGGTAGCAGGAACTACAATGAGCAGTTCTTC,CASSGGSRNYNEQFF
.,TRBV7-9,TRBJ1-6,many,TGTGCCAGCAGCTTAGCTATAATAGGAGATTCACCCCTCCACTTT,CASSLAIIGDSPLHF
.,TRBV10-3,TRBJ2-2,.,TGTGCCATCAGTGATTATCCTGGCACCGGGGAGCTGTTTTTT,CAISDYPGTGELFF
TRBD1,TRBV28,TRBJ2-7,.,TGTGCCAGCAGTTTATCCTCGGGATCAGGGACAGGGTCCTACGAGCAGTACTTC,CASSLSSGSGTGSYEQYF
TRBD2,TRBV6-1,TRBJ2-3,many,TGTGCCAGCGCCCCGGGACTAGCGGGTATCGATACGCAGTATTTT,CASAPGLAGIDTQYF
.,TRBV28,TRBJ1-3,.,TGTGCCACCTCTACGGAGGGGGGGCAAGGACGCAACACCATATATTTT,CATSTEGGQGRNTIYF
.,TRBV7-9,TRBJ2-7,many,TGTGCCAGCAGCCATTCCTGGGGGCGGACAAAATCTCCCTACGAGCAGTACTTC,CASSHSWGRTKSPYEQYF